This TCR beta chain was retrieved from a study of response to subunit inactivated influenza vaccine. Germline V lookup: CDR1 DFQATT, CDR2 SNEGSKA (reference sequence). Trimming cost V 0 bases and J 7 bases, with 15 bases left between them. This CDR3 is 14 amino acids long. TCRdb re-called the RT-PCR reads through MiXCR, storing one row per CDR3 protein. This sample carries 550,000 to 800,000 distinct CDR3 sequences, around 14% of them seen once, and the ten largest clones take approximately 6.5%. Study-wide points: There was a suggestion from the authors that each seasonal influenza vaccination recruits few new T cells.

This clonotype occurred a few times. Its matching antigen is unknown. This specimen consisted of PBMCs from blood, obtained less than 15 days before vaccination. The chain carries TRBV20-1 and TRBJ2-5; D might be TRBD1 or TRBD2, each matching 5 bases. The source is a man aged 50-60 years who received an inactivated influenza vaccine. CDR3 residues: CSARDQGSEGTQYF. CDR3 nucleotide sequence: TGCAGTGCTAGAGATCAGGGATCCGAGGGGACCCAGTACTTC.